This entry lists 20 T cell receptor beta chains sequenced from one sample in a study of cytomegalovirus exposure and HLA in healthy donors. The table came from immunoSEQ multiplex PCR; TCRdb's copy has only in-frame clones and leaves some out. The profile shows 150,000 to 200,000 clones, roughly 84% of them singletons. The sequenced material came from PBMCs. The receptors here all came from a man younger than 40 in good health and CMV-seropositive.

In nucleotides, the CDR3 is TGTGCCAGTAGGCCCGACAGTTCGGGGACCCAGTACTTC. Translating it yields CASRPDSSGTQYF. The V call is TRBV19, the J call TRBJ2-5, with D possibly matching TRBD1 (5 bases). This CDR3 comprises 13 residues. Germline loops: CDR1 LNHDA, CDR2 SQIVND (reference sequence). The V and J ends lost 6 bases and 7 bases respectively, with 15 bases between them. Full variable domain (rest looked up from reference TRBV19 and TRBJ2-5): DGGITQSPKYLFRKEGQNVTLSCEQNLNHDAMYWYRQDPGQGLRLIYYSQIVNDFQKGDIAEGYSVSREKKESFPLTVTSAQKNPTAFYLCASRPDSSGTQYFGPGTRLLVL.

This clone was observed once. The chain has TRBV6-5 and TRBJ1-5; D call uncertain. From germline, CDR1 is MNHEY and CDR2 SVGAGI. The CDR3 has 15 residues. Trimming removed 6 bases at V and 5 bases at J, with 17 bases between. Here the CDR3 DNA reads TGTGCCAGCAGCCAAGTGCTAGGTCGGGATCAGCCCCAGCATTTT. Residues: CASSQVLGRDQPQHF.

The V and J genes are TRBV5-1 and TRBJ2-1; TRBD2 aligns across 9 bases. CDR1 is SGHRS, CDR2 YFSETQ, per germline. V shed 2 bases, J shed 8 bases, and the junction held 8 bases outside the gene matches. The CDR3 length is 15 residues. CDR3 region: CASSLRTSEVDEQFF. CDR3 in DNA: TGCGCCAGCAGCTTAAGGACTAGCGAGGTGGATGAGCAGTTCTTC.

This clone came up once. The J gene is TRBJ1-1, the V gene TRBV30; the D gene is possibly TRBD1 (5 bases). The germline CDR1 and CDR2 sequences are GTSNPN and SVGIG (reference sequence). CDR3 length equals 13 residues. V was shortened by 2 bases and J by 2 bases, with 9 bases between the two germline ends. CDR3 residues: CAWSPRANTEAFF. DNA for the CDR3: TGTGCCTGGAGTCCCAGGGCAAACACTGAAGCTTTCTTT.

The chain recombines TRBV7-6 with TRBJ2-7, with TRBD2 matching over 13 bases. Germline CDR1 and CDR2: SGHVS and FNYEAQ. After removal of 5 bases from V and 0 bases from J, the junction contained 10 bases not matched to a gene. CDR3 size: 18 residues. The CDR3 here is CASSTGTSGAHPSYEQYF. The DNA of the CDR3 is TGTGCCAGCAGCACCGGGACTAGCGGGGCTCACCCCTCCTACGAGCAGTACTTC. Filled out from reference TRBV7-6 and TRBJ2-7, the complete variable domain reads GAGVSQSPRYKVTKRGQDVALRCDPISGHVSLYWYRQALGQGPEFLTYFNYEAQQDKSGLPNDRFSAERPEGSISTLTIQRTEQRDSAMYRCASSTGTSGAHPSYEQYFGPGTRLTVT.

The rearrangement uses TRBV2 and TRBJ1-1; possibly TRBD1 for D (6 bases). Trimming removed 8 bases from V and 0 bases from J, with 10 bases in between. Germline CDR1 reads SNHLY; CDR2 reads FYNNEI. This CDR3 contains 13 residues. CDR3 loop: CASLRGMNTEAFF. DNA of the CDR3: TGTGCCAGCCTCAGGGGTATGAACACTGAAGCTTTCTTT.

This clone has just a few counts. V gene TRBV10-3 combines with J gene TRBJ1-2; possibly TRBD1 for D (5 bases). V gave up 0 bases and J gave up 8 bases, with 16 bases separating them. The germline gives CDR1 ENHRY, CDR2 SYGVKD. This CDR3 region has 15 residues. The CDR3 region has the DNA TGTGCCATCAGTGAGTCAGGGGATAACGTTGACGGCTACACCTTC. Its protein is CAISESGDNVDGYTF.

This chain links TRBV9 with TRBJ2-7, with 7 bases matching TRBD1. This CDR3 has 14 amino acids. CDR1 and CDR2 from the germline V gene are SGDLS and YYNGEE. V lost 3 bases and J lost 7; bases outside the gene matches: 10. CDR3 in amino acids: CASSAGTASTEQYF. The DNA for the CDR3 is TGTGCCAGCAGCGCCGGGACAGCATCTACGGAGCAGTACTTC.

The chain carries TRBV18 and TRBJ2-3; 8 bases align to TRBD2. This CDR3 region has 16 residues. Germline trimming cut 3 bases from V and 5 bases from J; bases unmatched to any gene: 10. CDR1 is KGHSH and CDR2 is LQKENI in the germline V gene. CDR3 sequence (DNA): TGTGCCAGCTCACCCCGCCCGGGAGGGCCGGTAGATACGCAGTATTTT. Translated, it gives CASSPRPGGPVDTQYF.

The chain couples TRBV19 to TRBJ2-2, with 11 nucleotides matching TRBD2. Looked up from germline, CDR1 is LNHDA and CDR2 is SQIVND (reference sequence). The CDR3 extends over 19 amino acids. V shed 2 bases, J shed 1 base, and the junction held 9 bases outside the gene matches. CDR3 nucleotides: TGTGCCAGTAGTATAAGCCTCACTAGCGGGAGCCTGAACACCGGGGAGCTGTTTTTT. This sequence encodes CASSISLTSGSLNTGELFF.

V gene TRBV30 combines with J gene TRBJ2-5; D uncertain. Germline values: CDR1 GTSNPN, CDR2 SVGIG (reference sequence). Trimming stripped 4 bases from V and 0 bases from J, with 6 bases between. This CDR3 is built from 12 residues. CDR3 nucleotides: TGTGCCTGGACCCCAGACCAAGAGACCCAGTACTTC. Translating gives CAWTPDQETQYF.

This chain connects TRBV5-1 to TRBJ2-7; D might be TRBD1 (6 bases). The CDR3 is 14 residues long. Germline V gene data show CDR1 as SGHRS and CDR2 as YFSETQ. The germline V and J ends were trimmed by 4 bases and 4 bases, with 15 bases remaining between them. The CDR3 region is CASSPGQSRYEQYF. CDR3 sequence (DNA): TGCGCCAGCAGCCCTGGACAGTCCCGATACGAGCAGTACTTC.

The J gene is TRBJ2-1, the V gene TRBV6-6; TRBD2 matches at 10 bases. V gave up 5 bases and J gave up 3 bases; unmatched junction bases: 4. The CDR3 extends over 15 amino acids. Per germline, CDR1 MNHNY and CDR2 SVGAGI (reference sequence). The CDR3 DNA reads as TGTGCCAGCAGTCCCGGGACTAGCGACTACAATGAGCAGTTCTTC. This translates into CASSPGTSDYNEQFF.

The gene calls are TRBV7-3 and TRBJ2-1; D uncertain. Trimming removed 2 bases at V and 8 bases at J, with 10 bases between. This CDR3 is 13 amino acids long. Germline CDR1 is SGHTA and CDR2 is FQGTGA. The CDR3 here is CASSLAVKDEQFF. The CDR3 nucleotides are TGTGCCAGCAGCTTAGCGGTTAAGGATGAGCAGTTCTTC.

This chain links TRBV2 with TRBJ2-2, with 8 bases aligning to TRBD1. From germline, CDR1 is SNHLY and CDR2 FYNNEI. V was pared by 6 bases and J by 5 bases, with 5 bases of the junction left unmatched. CDR3 size: 14 residues. The CDR3 bases are TGTGCCAGCAGGGCAGGGGGCCTTACCGGGGAGCTGTTTTTT. This codes for CASRAGGLTGELFF.

The chain recombines TRBV9 with TRBJ1-1; D remains ambiguous. This CDR3 contains 14 residues. V shed 4 bases and J shed 2 bases, with 12 bases lying between them. Germline V lookup: CDR1 SGDLS, CDR2 YYNGEE. This CDR3 reads CASSSSPTNTEAFF. For the CDR3, the DNA is TGTGCCAGCAGCTCCTCTCCGACTAACACTGAAGCTTTCTTT.

This clone has a handful of counts. The V gene is TRBV19, the J gene TRBJ1-6; 7 positions match TRBD1. CDR3 size: 16 residues. Per germline, CDR1 LNHDA and CDR2 SQIVND (reference sequence). Unmatched junction bases numbered 9, after V lost 0 bases and J lost 10 bases. CDR3: CASSIDHKGARSPLHF. CDR3 bases: TGTGCCAGTAGTATAGATCACAAGGGGGCGCGATCACCCCTCCACTTT.

This clone was seen more than once but under ten times. This sequence joins TRBV11-2 and TRBJ2-1; D remains unclear. The CDR3 is 13 residues long. CDR1 and CDR2 from the germline V gene are SGHAT and FQNNGV. With 3 bases removed from V and 6 bases from J, the gap between germline ends came to 9 bases. CDR3 DNA sequence: TGTGCCAGCAGCTTCCGGGTCTCCAATGAGCAGTTCTTC. Translation gives CASSFRVSNEQFF. Full variable domain (remainder filled in from reference TRBV11-2 and TRBJ2-1): EAGVAQSPRYKIIEKRQSVAFWCNPISGHATLYWYQQILGQGPKLLIQFQNNGVVDDSQLPKDRFSAERLKGVDSTLKIQPAKLEDSAVYLCASSFRVSNEQFFGPGTRLTVL.

This clone was recorded only once. A read error may account for a junction end that differs from germline. The V call is TRBV18, the J call TRBJ1-4; 10 nucleotides agree with TRBD1. The CDR3 contains 15 residues. Germline CDR1 is KGHSH and CDR2 is LQKENI. The CDR3 sequence: CATSVGTGAVEKLFF. The CDR3 DNA is TGTGCCACCTCAGTGGGGACAGGGGCTGTTGAAAAACTGTTTTTT.

This chain links TRBV10-1 with TRBJ1-1; 7 bases are shared with TRBD1. Germline CDR1 and CDR2: WNHNN and SYGVQD (reference sequence). With 3 bases clipped from V and 6 bases from J, the junction kept 4 bases outside the gene matches. The CDR3 is made up of 13 amino acids. Here the CDR3 reads CASSDPGTAEAFF. The CDR3, as DNA: TGCGCCAGCAGTGATCCCGGGACAGCTGAAGCTTTCTTT.